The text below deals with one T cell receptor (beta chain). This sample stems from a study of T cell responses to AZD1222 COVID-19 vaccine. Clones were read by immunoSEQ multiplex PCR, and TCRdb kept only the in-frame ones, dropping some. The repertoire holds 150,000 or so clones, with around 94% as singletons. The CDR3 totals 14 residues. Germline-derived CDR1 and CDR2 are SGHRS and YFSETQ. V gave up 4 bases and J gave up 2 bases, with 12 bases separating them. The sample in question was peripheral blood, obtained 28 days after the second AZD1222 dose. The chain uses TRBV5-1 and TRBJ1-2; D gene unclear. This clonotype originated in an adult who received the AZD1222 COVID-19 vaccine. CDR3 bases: TGCGCCAGCAGCCGTAGTGGGTTGAACTATGGCTACACCTTC. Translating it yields CASSRSGLNYGYTF.